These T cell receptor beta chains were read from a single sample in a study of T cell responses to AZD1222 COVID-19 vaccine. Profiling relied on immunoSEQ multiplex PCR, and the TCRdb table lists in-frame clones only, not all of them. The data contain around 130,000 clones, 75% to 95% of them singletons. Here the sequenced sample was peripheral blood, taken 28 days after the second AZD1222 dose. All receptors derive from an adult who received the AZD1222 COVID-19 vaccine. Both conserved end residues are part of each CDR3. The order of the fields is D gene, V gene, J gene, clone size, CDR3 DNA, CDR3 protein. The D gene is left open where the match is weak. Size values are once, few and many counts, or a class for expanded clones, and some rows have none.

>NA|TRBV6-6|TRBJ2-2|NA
TGTGCCAGCGACAGGACTTCGGGCACCGGGGAGCTGTTTTTT
CASDRTSGTGELFF
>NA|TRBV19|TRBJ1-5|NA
TGTGCCAGTAGCACACGGGAGGGGGGTGGACAGCCCCAGCATTTT
CASSTREGGGQPQHF
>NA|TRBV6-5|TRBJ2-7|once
TGTGCCAGCAGCGACAATTACGAGCAGTACTTC
CASSDNYEQYF
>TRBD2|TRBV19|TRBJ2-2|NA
TGTGCCAGTAGTGGGGCAGCGGGAGCCCCCTCCGGGGAGCTGTTTTTT
CASSGAAGAPSGELFF
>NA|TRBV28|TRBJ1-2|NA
TGTGCCAGCAGTTTACAGGAGTATGGCTACACCTTC
CASSLQEYGYTF
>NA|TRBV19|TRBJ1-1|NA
TGTGCCAGTAGTATAGGCGGCCGGCTGAACACTGAAGCTTTCTTT
CASSIGGRLNTEAFF
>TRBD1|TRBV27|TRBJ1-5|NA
TGTGCCAGCAGTTTCCAGGGGGCGAATCAGCCCCAGCATTTT
CASSFQGANQPQHF
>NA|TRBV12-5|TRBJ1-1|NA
TGTGCTAGTGGCCCAGGTCGGGGTAACGGAAACACTGAAGCTTTCTTT
CASGPGRGNGNTEAFF
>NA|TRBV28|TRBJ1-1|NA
TGTGCCACCACAGGCCCGCAGGGGAGCACTGAAGCTTTCTTT
CATTGPQGSTEAFF
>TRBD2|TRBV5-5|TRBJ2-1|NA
TGTGCCAGCAGCGGCGCGACAGCGGGGGCCTACAATGAGCAGTTCTTC
CASSGATAGAYNEQFF
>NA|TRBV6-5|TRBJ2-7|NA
TGTGCCAGCAGTTACACTCGGGGGAAAGACGAGCAGTACTTC
CASSYTRGKDEQYF
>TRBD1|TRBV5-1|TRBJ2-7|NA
TGCGCCAGCAGCTTGGTTTCCAGGGGGCGATACGAGCAGTACTTC
CASSLVSRGRYEQYF
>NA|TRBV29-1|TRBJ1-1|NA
TGCAGCGTTGCGTCCAGGGTTACGGGGACTGAAGCTTTCTTT
CSVASRVTGTEAFF
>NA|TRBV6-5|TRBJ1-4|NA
TGTGCCAGCAGCCCCCAGTGGGGGGCTGGTGAAAAACTGTTTTTT
CASSPQWGAGEKLFF
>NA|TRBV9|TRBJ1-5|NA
TGTGCCAGCAGCGTAGAGGGGGACGGGCTCCAGCATTTT
CASSVEGDGLQHF
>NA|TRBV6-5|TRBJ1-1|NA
TGTGCCAGCAGACCAACAGGGAGCAACACTGAAGCTTTCTTT
CASRPTGSNTEAFF
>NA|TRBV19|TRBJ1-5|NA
TGTGCCAGTAGTCGCGGATCGTATAGCAATCAGCCCCAGCATTTT
CASSRGSYSNQPQHF
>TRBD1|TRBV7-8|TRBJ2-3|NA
TGTGCCAGCAGCTTCGGCGTAGGGGGCACCAGCACAGATACGCAGTATTTT
CASSFGVGGTSTDTQYF
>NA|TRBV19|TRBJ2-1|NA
TGTGCCAGTAGCCAGATGCCAGGGACAACCTACAATGAGCAGTTCTTC
CASSQMPGTTYNEQFF
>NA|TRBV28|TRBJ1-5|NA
TGTGCCAGCAGTTTGGGAGGGGGTCGCAATCAGCCCCAGCATTTT
CASSLGGGRNQPQHF
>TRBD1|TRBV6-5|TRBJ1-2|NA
TGTGCCAGCAGCGACAGGGGAGTCGTCTATGGCTACACCTTC
CASSDRGVVYGYTF
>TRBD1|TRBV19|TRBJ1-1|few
TGTGCCAGTACCCTGGACAGGGACACTGAAGCTTTCTTT
CASTLDRDTEAFF
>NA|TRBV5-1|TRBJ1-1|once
TGCGCCAGCAGCACCCTTCCCGGGAAGAACACTGAAGCTTTCTTT
CASSTLPGKNTEAFF
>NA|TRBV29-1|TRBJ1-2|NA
TGCAGCGTTCTGGGGGCTCACTATGGCTACACCTTC
CSVLGAHYGYTF
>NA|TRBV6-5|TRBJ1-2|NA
TGTGCCAGCACCCGGGACAAAGCTAACTATGGCTACACCTTC
CASTRDKANYGYTF
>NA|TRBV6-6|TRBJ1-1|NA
TGTGCCAGCAGTTACTCTGGGTTGGGGACTGAAGCTTTCTTT
CASSYSGLGTEAFF
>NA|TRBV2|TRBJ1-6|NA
TGTGCCAGCTACGGACAGCCAAATTCACCCCTCCACTTT
CASYGQPNSPLHF
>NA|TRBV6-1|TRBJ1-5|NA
TGTGCCAGCAGTGACAGGGTCGGGAATCAGCCCCAGCATTTT
CASSDRVGNQPQHF
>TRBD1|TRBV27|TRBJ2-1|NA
TGTGCCAGCAGGATGACAGGGGCTGGCAATGAGCAGTTCTTC
CASRMTGAGNEQFF
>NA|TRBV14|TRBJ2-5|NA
TGTGCCAGCAGCCAATTAAGACGGGGGGCGGCCCAGTACTTC
CASSQLRRGAAQYF
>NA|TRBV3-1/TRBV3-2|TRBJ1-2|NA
TGTGCCAGCAGCCAAGAGGCCGGCGGCTATGACTACACCTTC
CASSQEAGGYDYTF
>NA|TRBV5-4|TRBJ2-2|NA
TGTGCCAGCAGGCTGAACACCGGGGAGCTGTTTTTT
CASRLNTGELFF
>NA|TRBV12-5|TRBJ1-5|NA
TGTGCTAGTCGAGGGGAGAGCAATCAGCCCCAGCATTTT
CASRGESNQPQHF
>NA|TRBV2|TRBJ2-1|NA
TGTGCCAGCAGTGAGACTAGTAGTCCCCCTAATGAGCAGTTCTTC
CASSETSSPPNEQFF
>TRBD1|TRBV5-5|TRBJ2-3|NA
TGTGCCAGCAGCTTGGTGGGACAGGGAGGCACAGATACGCAGTATTTT
CASSLVGQGGTDTQYF
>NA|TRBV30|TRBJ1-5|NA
TGTGCCTGGCTGGGGAGGGGTCAGCCCCAGCATTTT
CAWLGRGQPQHF
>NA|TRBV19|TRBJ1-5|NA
TGTGCCAGTAGTATGTGGGGTAATAGCAATCAGCCCCAGCATTTT
CASSMWGNSNQPQHF